The source of this T cell receptor beta chain is a study of graft-versus-host responses after intestinal transplantation. Study context: Transplant recipients had multivisceral, liver-intestinal, or isolated intestinal grafts. The study, taken as a whole, reports: GvH clones detected in recipient marrow included some appearing first in ileum or blood. Allograft graft-versus-host to host-versus-graft clonal ratios ran high in patients with graft-donor T cell macrochimerism.

The CDR3 has 15 amino acids. V shed 0 bases and J 2 bases; nucleotides not matched to a gene: 1. Looked up from germline, CDR1 is LGHNT and CDR2 is FRNRAP. This table comes from immunoSEQ multiplex PCR, and its TCRdb copy is limited to in-frame clones, with some not included. The sample records about 92,000 clones, 75% to 95% being singletons. Details on this clone: Its antigen is unknown.

The chain is built from TRBV12-5 and TRBJ1-5; 7 nucleotides align to TRBD1. The sample here was unstimulated CD8+ T cells sorted from spleen or lymph node cells, taken before intestinal transplant. This receptor was obtained from a human donor who received an intestinal transplant. CDR3 region: CASGLVDRGNQPQHF. The CDR3 nucleotides are TGTGCTAGTGGTTTGGTAGACAGGGGCAATCAGCCCCAGCATTTT.